A single sample gave rise to the 19 T cell receptor beta chains below, sequenced in a study of T cell repertoires in aging, cancer and after chemotherapy. Amplification of TCR beta used genomic DNA extracted from peripheral blood. Rearranged V-D-J TRB sequences were amplified with a mixed TRB-A/B primer pool. From the multiplex PCR reads, TCRdb called clonotypes with MiXCR, one entry per CDR3 protein. The repertoire consists of roughly 6,000 distinct CDR3 sequences, with almost 30% occurring once and the leading ten covering around 7%. The sample consisted of blood. The receptors originated from a human donor in good health.

The genes are TRBV6-5 and TRBJ1-1, with 9 bases aligning to TRBD1. Germline assignment: CDR1 MNHEY and CDR2 SVGAGI. The CDR3 runs to 13 residues. V lost 4 bases and J lost 8; bases outside the gene matches: 5. CDR3 protein: CASSSGTGLEAFF. CDR3 nucleotides: TGTGCCAGCAGTTCCGGGACAGGGTTAGAAGCTTTCTTT.

The chain recombines TRBV5-1 with TRBJ1-5, with 7 bases lining up with TRBD1. The CDR3 is made up of 15 amino acids. In germline, CDR1 is SGHRS, CDR2 YFSETQ. V dropped 4 bases and J dropped 3; count of bases not matched to a gene: 7. The CDR3, as DNA: TGCGCCAGCAGCCCGGACGGGACAGACAATCAGCCCCAGCATTTT. Amino acids: CASSPDGTDNQPQHF.

The gene calls are TRBV12-3 or TRBV12-4 and TRBJ1-5; the D is unclear. The length of the CDR3 is 12 residues. Trimming removed 3 bases from V and 9 bases from J, with 9 bases in between. Here the CDR3 DNA reads TGTGCCAGCAGTTTGGCCGTGGGGCCCCAGCATTTT. Translating it yields CASSLAVGPQHF.

V gene TRBV11-2 combines with J gene TRBJ2-2; no reliable D call. The V end was cut by 2 bases, the J end by 0 bases, with 10 bases between. Germline CDR1 is SGHAT and CDR2 is FQNNGV. The CDR3 has 16 amino acids. The CDR3 DNA follows: TGTGCCAGCAGCTTAAGCAGGAGATCGAACACCGGGGAGCTGTTTTTT. Encoded protein: CASSLSRRSNTGELFF.

By share of the sample, this clonotype is medium-sized. The rearrangement links TRBV19 to TRBJ1-2, with a tentative D call TRBD1 (6 bases). Looked up from germline, CDR1 is LNHDA and CDR2 is SQIVND (reference sequence). The CDR3 is made up of 15 amino acids. Trimming left V 5 bases short and J 2 bases short, with 15 bases between. The CDR3 region is CASSSRGGGNYGYTF. The CDR3 region has the DNA TGTGCCAGTAGTTCCAGGGGAGGGGGGAACTATGGCTACACCTTC.

V and J are TRBV7-2 and TRBJ2-1; no definite D call. Germline V lookup: CDR1 SGHTA, CDR2 FQGNSA. V was trimmed by 1 base and J by 8 bases, leaving 9 bases between them. This CDR3 spans 13 amino acids. The CDR3 region is CASSLGGRDEQFF. CDR3 sequence (DNA): TGTGCCAGCAGCTTAGGGGGAAGGGATGAGCAGTTCTTC.

On this clonotype itself: The junction does not match germline at one end; this may be a read error. This chain uses TRBV11-3 with TRBJ2-5; 11 bases map to TRBD1. The CDR3 runs to 15 residues. Germline V gives CDR1 SGHNT, CDR2 YENEEA. CDR3 in DNA: TGTGCCAGCAGATTAGGGGACAGGGGGCAAGAGACCCAGTACTTC. Amino acids: CASRLGDRGQETQYF.

This clonotype is medium-sized in the sample. The genes are TRBV6-2 or TRBV6-3 and TRBJ2-3; the D gene is possibly TRBD1 (5 bases). Germline lookup yields CDR1 MNHEY and CDR2 SVGEGT. The CDR3 loop spans 12 amino acids. V was pared by 2 bases and J by 8 bases, with 8 bases between. The CDR3 DNA sequence: TGTGCCAGCAGTTACAGGGGCGGTACGCAGTATTTT. It specifies CASSYRGGTQYF.

The chain links TRBV14 to TRBJ1-6, with D perhaps matching TRBD1 (6 bases). Germline lookup yields CDR1 SGHDN and CDR2 FVKESK. Trimming left V 4 bases short and J 7 bases short, with 11 bases between. CDR3 size: 14 residues. Here the CDR3 reads CASSRDNINSPLHF. The DNA for the CDR3 is TGTGCCAGCAGCCGGGACAATATAAATTCACCCCTCCACTTT.

V usage is TRBV5-4 and J usage is TRBJ2-6, with 7 bases that match TRBD1. The trim removed 7 bases at V and 0 bases at J, leaving 4 bases unmatched. CDR3 length equals 15 residues. The germline CDR1 and CDR2 sequences are SGHNT and YYREEE (reference sequence). CDR3 sequence (DNA): TGTGCCAGCGGGACAGCTCTCTCTGGGGCCAACGTCCTGACTTTC. It encodes CASGTALSGANVLTF.

The chain has TRBV12-3 or TRBV12-4 and TRBJ1-1; 7 nucleotides align to TRBD1. The CDR3 is made up of 15 amino acids. With 6 bases clipped from V and 2 bases from J, the junction kept 9 bases outside the gene matches. The CDR3 nucleotides read TGTGCCAGCAGCGTGACAGGGCGTGGAAACACTGAAGCTTTCTTT. Residues: CASSVTGRGNTEAFF.

This clonotype showed up just a few times. The rearrangement joins TRBV6-6 to TRBJ2-5; 10 bases are a match to TRBD2. CDR1 is MNHNY and CDR2 is SVGAGI in the germline V gene (reference sequence). This CDR3 region has 14 residues. Unmatched junction bases numbered 5, after V lost 5 bases and J lost 5 bases. CDR3 sequence: CASSLGLARETQYF. CDR3 in DNA: TGTGCCAGCAGTCTGGGACTAGCGAGGGAGACCCAGTACTTC.

This clonotype was observed a few times. The rearrangement joins TRBV7-2 to TRBJ2-3; D uncertain. V dropped 4 bases and J dropped 4 bases, with 9 bases sitting between them. Per germline, CDR1 SGHTA and CDR2 FQGNSA. The CDR3 sequence is 13 residues long. The CDR3 DNA reads TGTGCCAGCAGCTCACCGCAGGCAGATACGCAGTATTTT. Its protein is CASSSPQADTQYF.

The CDR3 here is CAASGTSGGRGTQYF. The CDR3 coding sequence is TGTGCCGCATCCGGGACTAGCGGGGGGCGGGGTACGCAGTATTTT. The chain is built from TRBV5-4 and TRBJ2-3, with 15 nucleotides matching TRBD2. Germline trimming cut 10 bases from V and 8 bases from J; bases unmatched to any gene: 11. Germline CDR1 reads SGHNT; CDR2 reads YYREEE (reference sequence). The CDR3 length is 15 residues.

V usage is TRBV27 and J usage is TRBJ1-6; 7 nucleotides align to TRBD1. The CDR3 length is 14 residues. Germline lookup yields CDR1 MNHEY and CDR2 SMNVEV (reference sequence). Trimming cost V 3 bases and J 10 bases; bases outside gene matches: 6. CDR3 DNA: TGTGCCAGCAGTTTTTCTACAGGGGTCTCACCCCTCCACTTT. Translating gives CASSFSTGVSPLHF.

This chain links TRBV11-3 with TRBJ2-2; a possible D gene is TRBD2 (5 bases). Between the trimmed V and J ends, which lost 5 bases and 4 bases, there was a span of 14 bases. The germline V gene encodes CDR1 SGHNT and CDR2 YENEEA. This CDR3 spans 15 amino acids. Written as DNA, the CDR3 is TGTGCCAGCAGCCCCCGCCCGGGGATCACCGGGGAGCTGTTTTTT. Its protein product is CASSPRPGITGELFF. Complete variable domain (other parts from reference TRBV11-3 and TRBJ2-2): EAGVVQSPRYKIIEKKQPVAFWCNPISGHNTLYWYLQNLGQGPELLIRYENEEAVDDSQLPKDRFSAERLKGVDSTLKIQPAELGDSAVYLCASSPRPGITGELFFGEGSRLTVL.

CDR3 sequence reads: CASSSGPESTGELFF. Written as DNA, the CDR3 is TGTGCCAGCAGCTCCGGCCCTGAAAGCACCGGGGAGCTGTTTTTT. The chain employs TRBV11-3 and TRBJ2-2; D is undetermined. This CDR3 comprises 15 residues. CDR1 and CDR2 from the germline V gene are SGHNT and YENEEA. Trimming removed 4 bases at V and 4 bases at J, with 13 bases between.

This clonotype was detected a few times. The chain couples TRBV4-3 to TRBJ2-7; maybe TRBD1 (6 bases). The CDR3 is 16 residues long. With 0 bases removed from V and 0 bases from J, the gap between germline ends came to 12 bases. CDR1 is LGHNA and CDR2 is YSLEER in the germline V gene. CDR3 sequence (DNA): TGCGCCAGCAGCCAAGATAGGCGGACAGCCTCCTACGAGCAGTACTTC. Amino acid sequence: CASSQDRRTASYEQYF.

The J gene is TRBJ1-2, the V gene TRBV27, with D tentatively TRBD1 (5 bases). This CDR3 has 13 residues. The V end lost 3 bases, the J end lost 4 bases, and 9 bases lay between the germline ends. CDR1 is MNHEY, CDR2 SMNVEV, per germline (reference sequence). The CDR3 is CASSFRDFYGYTF. Written as DNA, the CDR3 is TGTGCCAGCAGTTTCCGGGACTTCTATGGCTACACCTTC.